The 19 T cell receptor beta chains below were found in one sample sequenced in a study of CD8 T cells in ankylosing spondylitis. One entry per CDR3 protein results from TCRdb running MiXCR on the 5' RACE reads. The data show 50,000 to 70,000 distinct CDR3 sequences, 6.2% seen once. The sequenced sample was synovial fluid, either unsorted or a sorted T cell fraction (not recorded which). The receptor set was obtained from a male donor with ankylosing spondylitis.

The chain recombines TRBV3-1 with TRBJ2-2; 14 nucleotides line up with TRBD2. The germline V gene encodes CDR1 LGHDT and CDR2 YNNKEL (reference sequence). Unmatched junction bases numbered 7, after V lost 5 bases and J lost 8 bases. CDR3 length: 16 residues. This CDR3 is CASSYRLAGGSGELFF. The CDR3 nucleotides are TGTGCCAGCAGCTATCGACTAGCGGGAGGGTCGGGGGAGCTGTTTTTT.

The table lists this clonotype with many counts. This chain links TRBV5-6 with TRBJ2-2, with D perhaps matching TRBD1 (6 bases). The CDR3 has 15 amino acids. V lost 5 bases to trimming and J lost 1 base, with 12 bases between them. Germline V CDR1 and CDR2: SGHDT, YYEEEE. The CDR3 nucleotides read TGTGCCAGCAGAACACCGGGACAGAACACCGGGGAGCTGTTTTTT. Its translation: CASRTPGQNTGELFF.

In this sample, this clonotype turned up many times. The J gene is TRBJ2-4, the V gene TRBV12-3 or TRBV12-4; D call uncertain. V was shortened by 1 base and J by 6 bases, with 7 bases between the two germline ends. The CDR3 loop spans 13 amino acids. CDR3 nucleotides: TGTGCCAGCAGTTTAGGGACGGGAAACATTCAGTACTTC. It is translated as CASSLGTGNIQYF.

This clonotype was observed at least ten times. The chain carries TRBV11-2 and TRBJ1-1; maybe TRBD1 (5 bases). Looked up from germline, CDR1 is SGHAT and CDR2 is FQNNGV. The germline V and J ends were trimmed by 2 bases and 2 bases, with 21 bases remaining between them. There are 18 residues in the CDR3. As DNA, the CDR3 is TGTGCCAGCAGCTTAAGGCCATCTCGAGCAGGGACTAACACTGAAGCTTTCTTT. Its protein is CASSLRPSRAGTNTEAFF. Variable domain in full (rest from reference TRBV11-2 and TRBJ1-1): EAGVAQSPRYKIIEKRQSVAFWCNPISGHATLYWYQQILGQGPKLLIQFQNNGVVDDSQLPKDRFSAERLKGVDSTLKIQPAKLEDSAVYLCASSLRPSRAGTNTEAFFGQGTRLTVV.

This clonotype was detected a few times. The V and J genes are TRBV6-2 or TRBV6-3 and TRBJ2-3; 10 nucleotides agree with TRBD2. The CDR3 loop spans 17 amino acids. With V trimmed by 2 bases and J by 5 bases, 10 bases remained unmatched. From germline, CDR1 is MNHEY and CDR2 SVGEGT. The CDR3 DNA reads TGTGCCAGCAGTTACGGCATCGGGCTAGCGGGAGAAGATACGCAGTATTTT. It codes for CASSYGIGLAGEDTQYF.

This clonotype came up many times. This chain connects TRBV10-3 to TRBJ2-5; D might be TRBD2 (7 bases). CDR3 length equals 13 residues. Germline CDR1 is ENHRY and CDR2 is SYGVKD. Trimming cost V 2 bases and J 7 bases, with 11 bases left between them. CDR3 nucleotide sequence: TGTGCCATCAGTGAGGCCCGGGGGGCGACCCAGTACTTC. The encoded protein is CAISEARGATQYF.

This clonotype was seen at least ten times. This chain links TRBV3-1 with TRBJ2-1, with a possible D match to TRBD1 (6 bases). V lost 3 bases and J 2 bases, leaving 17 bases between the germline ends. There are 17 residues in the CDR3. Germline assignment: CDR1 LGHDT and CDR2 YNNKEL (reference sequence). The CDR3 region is CASSHDLLQGPYNEQFF. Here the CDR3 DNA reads TGTGCCAGCAGCCATGATCTTTTACAGGGACCCTACAATGAGCAGTTCTTC.

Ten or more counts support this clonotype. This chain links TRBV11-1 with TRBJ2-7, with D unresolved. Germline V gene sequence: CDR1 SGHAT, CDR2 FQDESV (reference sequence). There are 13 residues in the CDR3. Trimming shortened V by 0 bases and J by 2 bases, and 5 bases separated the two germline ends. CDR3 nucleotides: TGTGCCAGCAGCTTAGCGACAACCTACGAGCAGTACTTC. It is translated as CASSLATTYEQYF.

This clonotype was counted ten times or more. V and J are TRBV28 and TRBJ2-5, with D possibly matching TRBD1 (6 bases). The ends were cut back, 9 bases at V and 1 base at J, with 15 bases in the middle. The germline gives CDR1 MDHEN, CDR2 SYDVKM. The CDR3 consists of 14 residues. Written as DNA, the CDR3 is TGTGCCAGTCCAGGACAGACTATCCAAGAGACCCAGTACTTC. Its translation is CASPGQTIQETQYF. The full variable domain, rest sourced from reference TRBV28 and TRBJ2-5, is DVKVTQSSRYLVKRTGEKVFLECVQDMDHENMFWYRQDPGLGLRLIYFSYDVKMKEKGDIPEGYSVSREKKERFSLILESASTNQTSMYLCASPGQTIQETQYFGPGTRLLVL.

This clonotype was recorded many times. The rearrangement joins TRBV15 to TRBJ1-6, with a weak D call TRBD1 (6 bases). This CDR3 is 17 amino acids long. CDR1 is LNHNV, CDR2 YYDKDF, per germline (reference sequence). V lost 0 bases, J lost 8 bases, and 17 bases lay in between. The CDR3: CATSRDRGRGPDSPLHF. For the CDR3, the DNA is TGTGCCACCAGCAGAGATCGAGGTCGGGGGCCCGATTCACCCCTCCACTTT.

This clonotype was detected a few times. CDR3 in DNA: TGTGCCAGCAGCTCAGAACCGGGACTAGCAAATGAGCAGTTCTTC. Protein: CASSSEPGLANEQFF. V usage is TRBV7-3 and J usage is TRBJ2-1; 9 bases are a match to TRBD2. This CDR3 is 15 amino acids long. V gave up 4 bases and J gave up 7 bases; unmatched junction bases: 8. Germline V gene data show CDR1 as SGHTA and CDR2 as FQGTGA.

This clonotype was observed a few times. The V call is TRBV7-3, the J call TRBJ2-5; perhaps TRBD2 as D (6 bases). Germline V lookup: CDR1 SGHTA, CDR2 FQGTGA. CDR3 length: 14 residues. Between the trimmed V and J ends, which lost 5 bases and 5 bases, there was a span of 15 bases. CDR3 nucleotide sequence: TGTGCCAGCAGCGAGTTGGGTGGGAGGGAGACCCAGTACTTC. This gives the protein CASSELGGRETQYF.

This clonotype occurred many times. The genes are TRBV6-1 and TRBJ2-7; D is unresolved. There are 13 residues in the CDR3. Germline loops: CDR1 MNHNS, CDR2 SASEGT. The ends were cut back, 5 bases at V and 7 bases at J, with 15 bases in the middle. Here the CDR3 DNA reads TGTGCCAGCAGTCCCCAGGTCTCGAGGGAGCAGTACTTC. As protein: CASSPQVSREQYF.

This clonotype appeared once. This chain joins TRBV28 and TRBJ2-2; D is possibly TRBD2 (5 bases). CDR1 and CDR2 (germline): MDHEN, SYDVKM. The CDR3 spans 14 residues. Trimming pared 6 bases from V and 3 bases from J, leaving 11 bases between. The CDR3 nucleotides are TGTGCCAGCAGCTTACTAGGGTACACCGGGGAGCTGTTTTTT. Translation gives CASSLLGYTGELFF.

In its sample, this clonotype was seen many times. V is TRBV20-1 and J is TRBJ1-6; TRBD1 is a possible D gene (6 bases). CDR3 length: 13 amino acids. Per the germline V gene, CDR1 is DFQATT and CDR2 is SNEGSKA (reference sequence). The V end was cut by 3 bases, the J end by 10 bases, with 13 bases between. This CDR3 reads CSASSGVTSPLHF. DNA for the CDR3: TGCAGTGCTAGTTCAGGGGTAACGTCACCCCTCCACTTT.

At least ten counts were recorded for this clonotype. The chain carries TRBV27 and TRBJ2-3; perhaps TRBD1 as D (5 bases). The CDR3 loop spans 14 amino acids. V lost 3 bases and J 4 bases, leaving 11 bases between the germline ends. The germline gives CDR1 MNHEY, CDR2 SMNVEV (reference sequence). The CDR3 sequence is CASSFSQGADTQYF. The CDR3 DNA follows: TGTGCCAGCAGTTTTTCCCAGGGTGCAGATACGCAGTATTTT.

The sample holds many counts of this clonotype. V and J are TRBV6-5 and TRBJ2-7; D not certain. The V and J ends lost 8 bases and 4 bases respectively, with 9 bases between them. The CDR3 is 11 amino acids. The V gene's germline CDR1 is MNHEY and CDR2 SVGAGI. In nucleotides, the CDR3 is TGTGCCAGCTCCGTTGGTTACGAGCAGTACTTC. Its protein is CASSVGYEQYF.

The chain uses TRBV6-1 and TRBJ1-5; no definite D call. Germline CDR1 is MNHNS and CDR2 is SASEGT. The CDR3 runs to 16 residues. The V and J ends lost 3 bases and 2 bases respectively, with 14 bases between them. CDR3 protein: CASSEARLSGNQPQHF. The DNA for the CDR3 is TGTGCCAGCAGTGAGGCCCGGCTTTCTGGCAATCAGCCCCAGCATTTT.

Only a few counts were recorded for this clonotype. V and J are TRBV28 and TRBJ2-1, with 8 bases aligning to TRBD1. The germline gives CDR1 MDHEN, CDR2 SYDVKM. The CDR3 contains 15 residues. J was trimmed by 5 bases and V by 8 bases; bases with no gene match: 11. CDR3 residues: CASLFGQGLDNEQFF. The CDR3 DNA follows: TGTGCCAGCCTCTTTGGACAGGGTTTAGACAATGAGCAGTTCTTC.